These 4 T cell receptor beta chains were sequenced from one sample in a study of CD8 T cells in ankylosing spondylitis. Each CDR3 protein is one row after TCRdb ran MiXCR on the 5' RACE reads. The data hold about 420,000 distinct CDR3 sequences, with 20% to 25% observed a single time. Points from the study as a whole: In ankylosing spondylitis blood, a motif of several highly homologous TCR beta variants appeared characteristic.

The antigens of these receptors remain unknown. Sequenced material: blood, either unsorted or a sorted T cell fraction (not recorded which). Receptors were obtained from a male donor with ankylosing spondylitis.

The chain carries TRBV5-1 and TRBJ2-1; D is undetermined. There are 14 residues in the CDR3. V lost 0 bases to trimming and J lost 10 bases, with 14 bases between them. Germline CDR1 SGHRS, CDR2 YFSETQ. In nucleotides, the CDR3 is TGCGCCAGCAGCTTGGGAGATTCGCTCAAGGAGCAGTTCTTC. It codes for CASSLGDSLKEQFF.

This clonotype was counted a few times. The CDR3 here is CASSPLQKLSETQYF. As DNA, the CDR3 is TGTGCCAGCAGCCCCTTGCAAAAGCTGTCAGAGACCCAGTACTTC. The chain links TRBV7-2 to TRBJ2-5; D is ambiguous. Germline V gives CDR1 SGHTA, CDR2 FQGNSA. The V gene lost 5 bases and the J gene lost 4 bases, with 17 bases spanning the gap. This CDR3 has 15 residues.

The rearrangement joins TRBV29-1 to TRBJ2-2; a weak D match, TRBD2 (5 bases). Germline lookup yields CDR1 SQVTM and CDR2 ANQGSEA. The CDR3 extends over 12 amino acids. The ends were cut back, 6 bases at V and 9 bases at J, with 14 bases in the middle. CDR3 loop: CSVATSTWELFF. In DNA, the CDR3 is TGCAGCGTCGCAACTAGTACTTGGGAGCTGTTTTTT.

J is TRBJ2-7 and V is TRBV2, with a weak D call TRBD1 (5 bases). The V gene's germline CDR1 is SNHLY and CDR2 FYNNEI. Between the trimmed V and J ends, which lost 4 bases and 7 bases, there was a span of 8 bases. The CDR3 covers 11 residues. This CDR3 is CASSAGWEQYF. In nucleotides, the CDR3 is TGTGCCAGCAGTGCAGGGTGGGAGCAGTACTTC.